Listed here are 7 T cell receptor beta chains from one sample, sequenced in a study of vaccination and CD4 T cells after COVID-19. The antigens these receptors bind are not known. Cultured CD4+ T cells had their DNA profiled by the Oncomine TCR Beta short-read assay. TCRdb reanalysed the PCR reads using MiXCR and keeps one entry per CDR3 protein. The sample consists of tens of thousands of distinct CDR3 sequences, about three quarters of them appearing once. The treatment was: roughly 10-day PBMC culture with coronavirus spike peptide pools or control peptides (ViraFEST assay). Sequencing was carried out using CD4+ T cells from blood, cultured in vitro. These receptors all stem from a human donor who had recovered from COVID-19.

The chain joins TRBV20-1 to TRBJ1-6, with a tentative D call TRBD1 (6 bases). Trimming left V 5 bases short and J 4 bases short, with 15 bases between. The germline CDR1 and CDR2 sequences are DFQATT and SNEGSKA (reference sequence). The CDR3 contains 15 residues. CDR3 bases: TGCAGTGCTTACCTTCTGGGACAATATAATTCACCCCTCCACTTT. This gives the protein CSAYLLGQYNSPLHF.

The chain combines TRBV28 with TRBJ1-2; D is ambiguous. Trimming took 5 bases from V and 5 from J, leaving 3 bases between them. The CDR3 runs to 10 residues. CDR1 MDHEN and CDR2 SYDVKM come from the germline V gene. CDR3 protein: CASSGYGYTF. The DNA of the CDR3 is TGTGCCAGCAGTGGGTATGGCTACACCTTC.

This clonotype was recorded a few times. This chain uses TRBV24-1 with TRBJ2-2, with 7 bases fitting TRBD2. This CDR3 spans 19 amino acids. From germline, CDR1 is KGHDR and CDR2 SFDVKD. The V and J ends lost 1 base and 1 base, in that order; junction bases with no gene match: 11. The CDR3 sequence: CATSDFKPLASGNTGELFF. The CDR3 DNA sequence: TGTGCCACCAGTGATTTTAAACCTTTGGCTAGCGGGAACACCGGGGAGCTGTTTTTT.

The V and J genes are TRBV19 and TRBJ1-2; 7 bases map to TRBD1. Germline V CDR1 and CDR2: LNHDA, SQIVND (reference sequence). The CDR3 length is 14 residues. Trimming took 7 bases from V and 3 from J; bases not matched to a gene: 8. Here the CDR3 reads CASMETGIYYGYTF. The CDR3 nucleotides read TGTGCCAGTATGGAGACAGGGATCTACTATGGCTACACCTTC.

The chain is built from TRBV19 and TRBJ1-6; 8 bases map to TRBD1. Trimming took 7 bases from V and 5 from J; bases not matched to a gene: 1. Germline V CDR1 and CDR2: LNHDA, SQIVND (reference sequence). The CDR3 spans 13 residues. This CDR3 is CASTDRDNSPLHF. The DNA for the CDR3 is TGTGCCAGTACGGACAGGGATAATTCACCCCTCCACTTT.

This chain connects TRBV15 to TRBJ2-3, with D unclear. The CDR3 extends over 16 amino acids. Deletions cut 0 bases from V and 0 bases from J, with 10 bases between. Germline V lookup: CDR1 LNHNV, CDR2 YYDKDF (reference sequence). CDR3: CATSRDVARSTDTQYF. In nucleotides, the CDR3 is TGTGCCACCAGCAGAGATGTTGCCAGAAGCACAGATACGCAGTATTTT.

The rearrangement links TRBV7-6 to TRBJ2-7; a weak D match, TRBD1 (7 bases). The V gene's germline CDR1 is SGHVS and CDR2 FNYEAQ. Trimming took off 5 bases at V and 0 bases at J, with 17 bases between the two ends. The CDR3 sequence is 16 residues long. The CDR3 coding sequence is TGTGCCAGCAGCCCTCGGGGGACAGCCACCTCCTACGAGCAGTACTTC. Translating gives CASSPRGTATSYEQYF.